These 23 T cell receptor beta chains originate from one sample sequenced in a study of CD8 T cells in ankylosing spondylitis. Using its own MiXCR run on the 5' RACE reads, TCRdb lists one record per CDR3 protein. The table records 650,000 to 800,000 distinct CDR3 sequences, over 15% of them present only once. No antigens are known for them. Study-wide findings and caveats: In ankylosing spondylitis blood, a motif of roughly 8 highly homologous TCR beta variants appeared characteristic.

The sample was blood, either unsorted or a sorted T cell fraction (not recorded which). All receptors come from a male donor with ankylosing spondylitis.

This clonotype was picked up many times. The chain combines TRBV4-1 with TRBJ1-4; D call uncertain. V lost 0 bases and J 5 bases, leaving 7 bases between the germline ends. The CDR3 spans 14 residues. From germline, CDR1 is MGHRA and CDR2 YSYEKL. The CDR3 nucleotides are TGCGCCAGCAGCCAAGAAGAACTAAATGAAAAACTGTTTTTT. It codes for CASSQEELNEKLFF.

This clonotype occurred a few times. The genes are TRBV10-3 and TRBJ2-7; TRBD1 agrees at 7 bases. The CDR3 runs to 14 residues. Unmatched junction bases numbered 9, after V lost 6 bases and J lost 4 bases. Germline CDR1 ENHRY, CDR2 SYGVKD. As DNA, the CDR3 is TGTGCCATCAGACAAGACAGGGAAGTGTACGAGCAGTACTTC. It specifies CAIRQDREVYEQYF.

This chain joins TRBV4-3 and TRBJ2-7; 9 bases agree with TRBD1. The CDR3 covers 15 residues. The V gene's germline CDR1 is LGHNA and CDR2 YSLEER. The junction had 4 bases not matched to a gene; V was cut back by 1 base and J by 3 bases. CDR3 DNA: TGCGCCAGCAGCCAAGGGGCGACAGGGGGCTACGAGCAGTACTTC. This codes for CASSQGATGGYEQYF.

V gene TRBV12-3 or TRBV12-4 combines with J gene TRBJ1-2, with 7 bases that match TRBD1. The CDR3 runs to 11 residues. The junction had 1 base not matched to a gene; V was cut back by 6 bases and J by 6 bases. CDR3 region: CASRGQHGYTF. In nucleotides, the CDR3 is TGTGCCAGCAGGGGACAGCATGGCTACACCTTC.

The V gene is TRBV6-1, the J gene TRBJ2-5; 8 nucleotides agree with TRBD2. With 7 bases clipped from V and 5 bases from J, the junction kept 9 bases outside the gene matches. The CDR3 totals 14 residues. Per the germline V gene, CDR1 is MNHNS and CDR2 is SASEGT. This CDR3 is CASTDRSGGETQYF. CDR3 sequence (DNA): TGTGCCAGCACCGACCGGAGCGGGGGTGAGACCCAGTACTTC.

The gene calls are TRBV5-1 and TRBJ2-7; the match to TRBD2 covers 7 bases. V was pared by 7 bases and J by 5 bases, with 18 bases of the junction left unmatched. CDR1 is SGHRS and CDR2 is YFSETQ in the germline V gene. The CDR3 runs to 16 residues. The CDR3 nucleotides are TGCGCCAGCTCGGTCGGGCGGGAGTTGTTAAAGGACGAGCAGTACTTC. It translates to CASSVGRELLKDEQYF.

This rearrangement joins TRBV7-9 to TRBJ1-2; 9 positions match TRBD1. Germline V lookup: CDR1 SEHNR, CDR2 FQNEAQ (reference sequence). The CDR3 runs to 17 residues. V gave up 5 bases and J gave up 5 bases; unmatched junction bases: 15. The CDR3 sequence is CASSLQGASTEFYGYTF. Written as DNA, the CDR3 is TGTGCCAGCAGCCTACAGGGGGCGTCGACAGAATTTTATGGCTACACCTTC.

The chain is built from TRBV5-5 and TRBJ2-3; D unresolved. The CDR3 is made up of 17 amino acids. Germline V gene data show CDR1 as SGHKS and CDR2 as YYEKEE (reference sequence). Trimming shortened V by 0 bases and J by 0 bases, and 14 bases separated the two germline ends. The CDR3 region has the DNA TGTGCCAGCAGCTTGGCCATTGCGGCCCCTAGCACAGATACGCAGTATTTT. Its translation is CASSLAIAAPSTDTQYF.

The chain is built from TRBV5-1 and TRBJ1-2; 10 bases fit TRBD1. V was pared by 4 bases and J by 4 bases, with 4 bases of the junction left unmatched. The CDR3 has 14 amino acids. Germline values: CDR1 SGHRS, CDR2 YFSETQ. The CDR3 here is CASSIGTGAYGYTF. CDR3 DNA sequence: TGCGCCAGCAGCATAGGGACAGGGGCCTATGGCTACACCTTC.

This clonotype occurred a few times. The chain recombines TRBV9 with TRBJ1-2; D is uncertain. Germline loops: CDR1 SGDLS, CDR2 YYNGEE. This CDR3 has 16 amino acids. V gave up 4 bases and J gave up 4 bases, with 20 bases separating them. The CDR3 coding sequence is TGTGCCAGCAGCTCGCTGGGAAGCCTCCTGTCCTATGGCTACACCTTC. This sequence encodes CASSSLGSLLSYGYTF.

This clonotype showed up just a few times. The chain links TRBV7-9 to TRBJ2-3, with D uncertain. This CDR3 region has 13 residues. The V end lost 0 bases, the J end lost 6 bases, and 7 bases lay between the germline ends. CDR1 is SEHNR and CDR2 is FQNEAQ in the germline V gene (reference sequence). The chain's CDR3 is CASSLAQWDTQYF. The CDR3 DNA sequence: TGTGCCAGCAGCTTAGCGCAGTGGGATACGCAGTATTTT.

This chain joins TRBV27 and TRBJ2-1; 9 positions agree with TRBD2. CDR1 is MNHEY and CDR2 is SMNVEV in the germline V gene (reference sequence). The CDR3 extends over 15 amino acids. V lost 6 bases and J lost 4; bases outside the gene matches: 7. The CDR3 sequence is CASRGPSGAYNEQFF. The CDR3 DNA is TGTGCCAGCAGAGGGCCTAGCGGGGCATACAATGAGCAGTTCTTC.

The CDR3 sequence is CSVDQWTVNTEAFF. CDR3 nucleotide sequence: TGCAGCGTTGATCAGTGGACCGTGAACACTGAAGCTTTCTTT. The chain links TRBV29-1 to TRBJ1-1; D gene uncertain. V lost 3 bases to trimming and J lost 0 bases, with 11 bases between them. This CDR3 comprises 14 residues. Germline V gene data show CDR1 as SQVTM and CDR2 as ANQGSEA.

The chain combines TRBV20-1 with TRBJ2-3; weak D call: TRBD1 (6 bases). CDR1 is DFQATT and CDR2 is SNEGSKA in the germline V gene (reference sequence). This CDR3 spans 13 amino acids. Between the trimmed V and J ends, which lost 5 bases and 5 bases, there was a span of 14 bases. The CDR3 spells CSAFLGGGDTQYF. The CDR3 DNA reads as TGCAGTGCTTTCCTTGGGGGCGGAGATACGCAGTATTTT.

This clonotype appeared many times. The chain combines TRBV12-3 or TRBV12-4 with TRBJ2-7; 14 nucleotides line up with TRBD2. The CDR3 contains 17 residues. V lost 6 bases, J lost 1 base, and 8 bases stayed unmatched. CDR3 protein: CASRGGLAGEYSYEQYF. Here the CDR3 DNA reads TGTGCCAGCAGGGGGGGACTAGCGGGAGAGTATTCCTACGAGCAGTACTTC.

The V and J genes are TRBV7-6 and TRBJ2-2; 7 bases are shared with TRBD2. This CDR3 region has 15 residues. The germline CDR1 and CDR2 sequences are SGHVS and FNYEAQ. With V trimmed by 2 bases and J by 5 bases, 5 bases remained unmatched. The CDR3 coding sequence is TGTGCCAGCAGCTTAACGGGCGGGAGTACCGGGGAGCTGTTTTTT. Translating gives CASSLTGGSTGELFF.

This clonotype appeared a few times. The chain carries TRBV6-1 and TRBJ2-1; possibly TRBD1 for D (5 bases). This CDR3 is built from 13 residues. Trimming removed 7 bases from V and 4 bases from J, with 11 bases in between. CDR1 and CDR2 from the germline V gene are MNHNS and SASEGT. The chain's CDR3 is CASIPTAYNEQFF. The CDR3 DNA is TGTGCCAGCATCCCGACAGCATACAATGAGCAGTTCTTC.

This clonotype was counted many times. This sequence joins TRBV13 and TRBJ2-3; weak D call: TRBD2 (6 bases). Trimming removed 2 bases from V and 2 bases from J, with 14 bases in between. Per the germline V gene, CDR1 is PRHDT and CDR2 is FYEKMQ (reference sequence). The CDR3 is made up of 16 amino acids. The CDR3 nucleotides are TGTGCCAGCAGCTTACCTCCAGCGGGCATCACAGATACGCAGTATTTT. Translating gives CASSLPPAGITDTQYF.

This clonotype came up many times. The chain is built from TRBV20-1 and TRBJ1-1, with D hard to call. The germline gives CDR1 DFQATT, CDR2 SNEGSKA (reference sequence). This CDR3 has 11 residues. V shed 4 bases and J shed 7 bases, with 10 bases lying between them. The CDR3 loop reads CSAKPGFEAFF. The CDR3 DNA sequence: TGCAGTGCTAAGCCCGGCTTTGAAGCTTTCTTT.

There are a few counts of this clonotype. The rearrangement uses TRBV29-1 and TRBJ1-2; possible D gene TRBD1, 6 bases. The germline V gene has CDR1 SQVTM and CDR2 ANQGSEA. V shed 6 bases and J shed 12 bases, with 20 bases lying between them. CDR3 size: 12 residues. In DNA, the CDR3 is TGCAGCGTCGAACAGGGACCCAACACGCACACCTTC. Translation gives CSVEQGPNTHTF.

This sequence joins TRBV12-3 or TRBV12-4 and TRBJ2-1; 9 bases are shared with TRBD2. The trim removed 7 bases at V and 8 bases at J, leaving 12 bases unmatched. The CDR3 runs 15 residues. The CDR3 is CASNTLAGADHEQFF. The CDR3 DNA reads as TGTGCCAGCAACACCTTAGCGGGAGCCGACCATGAGCAGTTCTTC.

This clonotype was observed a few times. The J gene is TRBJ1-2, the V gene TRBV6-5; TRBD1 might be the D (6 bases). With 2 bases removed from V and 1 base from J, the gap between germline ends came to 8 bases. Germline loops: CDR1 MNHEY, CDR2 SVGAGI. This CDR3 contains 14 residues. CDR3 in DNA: TGTGCCAGCAGTTACGCGGACAGTAACTATGGCTACACCTTC. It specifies CASSYADSNYGYTF.

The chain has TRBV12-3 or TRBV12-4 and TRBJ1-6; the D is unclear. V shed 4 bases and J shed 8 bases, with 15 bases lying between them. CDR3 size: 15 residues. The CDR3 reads CASSSSEGWDSPLHF. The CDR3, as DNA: TGTGCCAGCAGTTCCTCGGAGGGTTGGGATTCACCCCTCCACTTT.